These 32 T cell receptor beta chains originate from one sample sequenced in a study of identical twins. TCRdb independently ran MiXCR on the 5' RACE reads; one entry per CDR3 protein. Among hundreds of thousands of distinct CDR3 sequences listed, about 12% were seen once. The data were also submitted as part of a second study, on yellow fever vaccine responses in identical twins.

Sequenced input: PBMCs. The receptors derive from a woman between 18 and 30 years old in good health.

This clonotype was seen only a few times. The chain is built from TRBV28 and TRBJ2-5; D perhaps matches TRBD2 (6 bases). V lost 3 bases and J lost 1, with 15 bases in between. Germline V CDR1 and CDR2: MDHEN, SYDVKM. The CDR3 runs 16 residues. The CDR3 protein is CASSFISRGFQETQYF. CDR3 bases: TGTGCCAGCAGTTTTATTAGCCGGGGGTTCCAAGAGACCCAGTACTTC.

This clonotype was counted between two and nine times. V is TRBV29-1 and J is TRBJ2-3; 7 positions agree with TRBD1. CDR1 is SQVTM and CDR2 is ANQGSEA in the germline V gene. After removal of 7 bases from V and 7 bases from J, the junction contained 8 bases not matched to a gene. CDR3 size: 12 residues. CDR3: CSGGQLLYTQYF. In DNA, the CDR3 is TGCAGCGGGGGACAGCTGTTATATACGCAGTATTTT.

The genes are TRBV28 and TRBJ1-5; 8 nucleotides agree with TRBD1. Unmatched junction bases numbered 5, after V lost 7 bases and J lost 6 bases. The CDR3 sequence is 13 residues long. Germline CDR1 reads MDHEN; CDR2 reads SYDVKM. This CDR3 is CASNPGGGQPQHF. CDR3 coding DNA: TGTGCCAGCAACCCAGGGGGCGGTCAGCCCCAGCATTTT.

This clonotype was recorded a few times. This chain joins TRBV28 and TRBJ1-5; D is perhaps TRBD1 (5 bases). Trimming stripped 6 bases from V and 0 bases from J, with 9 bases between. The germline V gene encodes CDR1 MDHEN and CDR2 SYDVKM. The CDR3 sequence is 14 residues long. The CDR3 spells CASRYGTSNQPQHF. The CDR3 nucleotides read TGTGCCAGCAGGTATGGGACTAGCAATCAGCCCCAGCATTTT.

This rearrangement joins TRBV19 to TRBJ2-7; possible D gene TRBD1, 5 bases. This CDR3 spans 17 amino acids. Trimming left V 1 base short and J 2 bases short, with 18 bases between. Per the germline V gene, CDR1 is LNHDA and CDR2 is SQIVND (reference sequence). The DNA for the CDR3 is TGTGCCAGTAGTATAGGGCTAGGGGCAGGTCAAGCCTACGAGCAGTACTTC. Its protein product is CASSIGLGAGQAYEQYF.

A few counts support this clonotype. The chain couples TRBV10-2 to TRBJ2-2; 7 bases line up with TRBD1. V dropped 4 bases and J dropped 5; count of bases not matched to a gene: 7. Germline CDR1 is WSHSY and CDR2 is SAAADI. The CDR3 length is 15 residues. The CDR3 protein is CASSAGTATTGELFF. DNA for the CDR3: TGCGCCAGCAGTGCCGGGACAGCTACAACCGGGGAGCTGTTTTTT.

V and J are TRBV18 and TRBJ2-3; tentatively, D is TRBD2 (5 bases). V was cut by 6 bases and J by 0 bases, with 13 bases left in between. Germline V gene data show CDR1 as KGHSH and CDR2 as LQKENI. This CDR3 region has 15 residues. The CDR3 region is CASSEGATSTDTQYF. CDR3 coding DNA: TGTGCCAGCTCCGAGGGTGCCACCAGCACAGATACGCAGTATTTT.

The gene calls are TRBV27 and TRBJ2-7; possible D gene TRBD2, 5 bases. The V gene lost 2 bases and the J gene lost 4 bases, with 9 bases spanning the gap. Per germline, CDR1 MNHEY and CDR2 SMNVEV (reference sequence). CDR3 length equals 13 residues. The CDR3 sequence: CASSLRERYEQYF. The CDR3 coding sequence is TGTGCCAGCAGTTTACGGGAAAGGTACGAGCAGTACTTC.

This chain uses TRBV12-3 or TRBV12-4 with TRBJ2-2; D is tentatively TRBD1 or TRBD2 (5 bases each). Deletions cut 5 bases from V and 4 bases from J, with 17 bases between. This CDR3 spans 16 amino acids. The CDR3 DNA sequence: TGTGCCAGCAGTCCCTCGGACCATGGGGGCACCGGGGAGCTGTTTTTT. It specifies CASSPSDHGGTGELFF.

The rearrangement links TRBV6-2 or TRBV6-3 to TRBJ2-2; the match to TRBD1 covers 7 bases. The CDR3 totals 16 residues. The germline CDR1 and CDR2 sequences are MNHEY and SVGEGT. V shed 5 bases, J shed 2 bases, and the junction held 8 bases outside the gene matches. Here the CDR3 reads CASSPDRAGNTGELFF. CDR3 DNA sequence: TGTGCCAGCAGTCCCGACAGGGCTGGCAACACCGGGGAGCTGTTTTTT.

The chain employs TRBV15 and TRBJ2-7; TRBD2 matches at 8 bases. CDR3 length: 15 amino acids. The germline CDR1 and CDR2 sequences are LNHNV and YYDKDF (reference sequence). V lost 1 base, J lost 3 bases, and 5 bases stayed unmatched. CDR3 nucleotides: TGTGCCACCAGCAGAGGACCTAGCGGGCTCTACGAGCAGTACTTC. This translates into CATSRGPSGLYEQYF.

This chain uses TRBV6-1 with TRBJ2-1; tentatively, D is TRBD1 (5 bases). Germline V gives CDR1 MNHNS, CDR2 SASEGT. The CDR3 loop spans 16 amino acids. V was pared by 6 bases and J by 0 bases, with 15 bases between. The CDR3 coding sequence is TGTGCCAGCAGACCCGACGACAGCAGCTCCTACAATGAGCAGTTCTTC. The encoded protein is CASRPDDSSSYNEQFF.

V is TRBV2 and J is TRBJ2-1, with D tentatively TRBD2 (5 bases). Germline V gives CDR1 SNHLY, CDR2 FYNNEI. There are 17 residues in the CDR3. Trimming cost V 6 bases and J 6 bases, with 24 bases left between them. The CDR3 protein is CASRGYPGITLGNEQFF. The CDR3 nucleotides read TGTGCCAGCAGGGGCTATCCGGGGATCACCTTGGGCAATGAGCAGTTCTTC.

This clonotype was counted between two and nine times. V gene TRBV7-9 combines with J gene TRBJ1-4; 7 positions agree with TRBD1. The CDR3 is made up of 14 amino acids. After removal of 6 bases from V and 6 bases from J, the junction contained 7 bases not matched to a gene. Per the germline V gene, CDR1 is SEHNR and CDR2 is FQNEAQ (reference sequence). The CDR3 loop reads CASRATGTDEKLFF. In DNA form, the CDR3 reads TGTGCCAGCAGAGCTACCGGGACAGATGAAAAACTGTTTTTT.

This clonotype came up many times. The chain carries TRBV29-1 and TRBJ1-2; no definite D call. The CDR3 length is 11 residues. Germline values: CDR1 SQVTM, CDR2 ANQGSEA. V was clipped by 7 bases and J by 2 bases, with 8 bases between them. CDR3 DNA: TGCAGCGCCCCGGAAAACTATGGCTACACCTTC. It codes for CSAPENYGYTF.

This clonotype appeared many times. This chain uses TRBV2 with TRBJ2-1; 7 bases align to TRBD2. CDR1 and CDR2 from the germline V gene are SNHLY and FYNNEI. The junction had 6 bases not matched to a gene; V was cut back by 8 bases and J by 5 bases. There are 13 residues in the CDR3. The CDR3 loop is CASHSGNNNEQFF. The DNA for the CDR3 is TGTGCCAGCCACAGCGGGAACAACAATGAGCAGTTCTTC.

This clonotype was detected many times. CDR3 residues: CASSLEYKNTEAFF. CDR3 nucleotide sequence: TGCGCCAGCAGCTTGGAGTACAAGAACACTGAAGCTTTCTTT. This chain connects TRBV5-1 to TRBJ1-1; no clear D. The CDR3 contains 14 residues. Per germline, CDR1 SGHRS and CDR2 YFSETQ. V was clipped by 0 bases and J by 1 base, with 7 bases between them.

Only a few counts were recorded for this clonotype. For the CDR3, the DNA is TGCAGCGCCATGGTTCACGGAGATGAAAAACTGTTTTTT. It encodes CSAMVHGDEKLFF. J is TRBJ1-4 and V is TRBV29-1; D is ambiguous. The V and J ends lost 7 bases and 6 bases respectively, with 15 bases between them. Germline CDR1 and CDR2: SQVTM and ANQGSEA. CDR3 length: 13 amino acids.

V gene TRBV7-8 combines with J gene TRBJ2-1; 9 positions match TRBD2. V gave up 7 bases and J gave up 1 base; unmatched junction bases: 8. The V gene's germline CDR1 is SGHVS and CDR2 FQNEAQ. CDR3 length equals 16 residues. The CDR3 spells CASMSRLADSYNEQFF. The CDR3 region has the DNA TGTGCCAGCATGTCACGACTAGCGGATTCCTACAATGAGCAGTTCTTC.

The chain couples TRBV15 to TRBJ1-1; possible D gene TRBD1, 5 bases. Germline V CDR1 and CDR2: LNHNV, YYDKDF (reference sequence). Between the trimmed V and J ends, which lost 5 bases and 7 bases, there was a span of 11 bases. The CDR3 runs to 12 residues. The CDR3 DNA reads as TGTGCCACCAGCGCCCAGGGAGGTGAAGCTTTCTTT. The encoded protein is CATSAQGGEAFF.

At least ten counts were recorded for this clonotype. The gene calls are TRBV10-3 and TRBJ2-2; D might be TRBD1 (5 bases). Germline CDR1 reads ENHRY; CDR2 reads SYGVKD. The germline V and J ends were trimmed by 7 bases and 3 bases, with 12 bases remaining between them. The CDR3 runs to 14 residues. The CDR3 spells CAITPKQDTGELFF. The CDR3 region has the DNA TGTGCCATCACTCCCAAACAGGACACCGGGGAGCTGTTTTTT.

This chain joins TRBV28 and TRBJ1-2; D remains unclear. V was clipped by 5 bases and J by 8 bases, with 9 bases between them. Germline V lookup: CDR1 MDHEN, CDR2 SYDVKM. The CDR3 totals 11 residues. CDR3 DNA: TGTGCCAGCAGTCCCCATACGGGCTACACCTTC. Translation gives CASSPHTGYTF.

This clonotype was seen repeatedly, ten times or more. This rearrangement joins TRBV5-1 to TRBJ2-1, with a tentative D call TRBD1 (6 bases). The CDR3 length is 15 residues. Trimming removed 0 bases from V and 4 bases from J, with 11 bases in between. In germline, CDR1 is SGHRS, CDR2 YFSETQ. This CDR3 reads CASSLGGHPYNEQFF. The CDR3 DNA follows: TGCGCCAGCAGCTTGGGGGGACACCCATACAATGAGCAGTTCTTC.

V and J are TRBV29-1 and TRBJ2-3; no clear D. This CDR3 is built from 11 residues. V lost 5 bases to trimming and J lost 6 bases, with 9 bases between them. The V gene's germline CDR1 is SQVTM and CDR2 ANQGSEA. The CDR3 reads CSVPIGDTQYF. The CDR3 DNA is TGCAGCGTTCCTATTGGGGATACGCAGTATTTT.

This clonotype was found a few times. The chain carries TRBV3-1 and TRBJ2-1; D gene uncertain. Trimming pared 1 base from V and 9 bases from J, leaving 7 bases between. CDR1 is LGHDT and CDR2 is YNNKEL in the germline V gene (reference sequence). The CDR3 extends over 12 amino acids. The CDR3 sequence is CASSQVSGEQFF. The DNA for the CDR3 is TGTGCCAGCAGCCAAGTTTCGGGTGAGCAGTTCTTC.

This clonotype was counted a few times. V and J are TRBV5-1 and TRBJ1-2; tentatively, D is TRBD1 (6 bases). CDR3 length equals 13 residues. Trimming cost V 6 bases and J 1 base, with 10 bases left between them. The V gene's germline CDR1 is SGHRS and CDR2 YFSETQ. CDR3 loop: CASTRGGNYGYTF. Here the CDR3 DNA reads TGCGCCAGCACCAGGGGAGGTAACTATGGCTACACCTTC.

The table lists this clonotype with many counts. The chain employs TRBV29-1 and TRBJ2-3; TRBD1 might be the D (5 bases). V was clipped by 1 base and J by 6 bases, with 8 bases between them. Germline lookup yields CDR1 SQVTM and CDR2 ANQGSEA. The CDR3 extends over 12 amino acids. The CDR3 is CSVEGQTDTQYF. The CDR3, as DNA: TGCAGCGTTGAAGGACAGACCGATACGCAGTATTTT.

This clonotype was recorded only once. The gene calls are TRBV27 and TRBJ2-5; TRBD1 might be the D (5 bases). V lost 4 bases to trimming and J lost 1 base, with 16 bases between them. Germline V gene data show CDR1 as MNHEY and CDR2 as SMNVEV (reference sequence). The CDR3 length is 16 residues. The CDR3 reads CASSYSFWGGQETQYF. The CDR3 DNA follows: TGTGCCAGCAGTTATAGTTTTTGGGGCGGCCAAGAGACCCAGTACTTC.

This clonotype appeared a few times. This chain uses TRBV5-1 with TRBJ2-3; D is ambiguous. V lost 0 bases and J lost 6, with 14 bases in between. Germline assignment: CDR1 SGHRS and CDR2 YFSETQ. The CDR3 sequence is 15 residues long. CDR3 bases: TGCGCCAGCAGCTTGGAACAGCGTAGGGTCGATACGCAGTATTTT. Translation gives CASSLEQRRVDTQYF.

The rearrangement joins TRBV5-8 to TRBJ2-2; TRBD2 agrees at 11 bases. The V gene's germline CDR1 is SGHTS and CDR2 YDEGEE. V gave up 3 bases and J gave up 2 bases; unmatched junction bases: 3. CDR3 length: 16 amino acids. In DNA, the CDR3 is TGTGCCAGCAGCTCGGGACTAGCGGATAACACCGGGGAGCTGTTTTTT. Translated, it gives CASSSGLADNTGELFF. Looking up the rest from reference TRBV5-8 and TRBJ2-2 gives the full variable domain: EAGVTQSPTHLIKTRGQQATLRCSPISGHTSVYWYQQALGLGLQFLLWYDEGEERNRGNFPPRFSGRQFPNYSSELNVNALELEDSALYLCASSSGLADNTGELFFGEGSRLTVL.

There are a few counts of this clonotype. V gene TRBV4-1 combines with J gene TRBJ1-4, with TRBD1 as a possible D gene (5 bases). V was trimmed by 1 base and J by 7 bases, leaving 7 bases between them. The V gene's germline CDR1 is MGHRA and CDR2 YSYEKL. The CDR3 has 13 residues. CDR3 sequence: CASSQARVEKLFF. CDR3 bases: TGCGCCAGCAGCCAAGCCAGGGTTGAAAAACTGTTTTTT.

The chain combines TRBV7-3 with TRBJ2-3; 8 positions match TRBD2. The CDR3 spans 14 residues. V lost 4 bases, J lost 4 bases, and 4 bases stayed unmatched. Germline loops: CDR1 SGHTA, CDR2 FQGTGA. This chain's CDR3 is CASSSAGVADTQYF. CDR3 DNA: TGTGCCAGCAGCTCAGCGGGAGTGGCAGATACGCAGTATTTT.